These 12 T cell receptor beta chains originate from one sample sequenced in a study of regulatory T cells in long-lasting Graves disease. The time point is: newly diagnosed GD, antithyroid drugs for less than 3 months. Extracted RNA from PBMCs served as the source of the TCR library. Building the TCR beta libraries relied on iRepertoire HTBI primers, and CDR3 regions underwent Arm-PCR. A single record per CDR3 protein comes from TCRdb applying MiXCR to the multiplex PCR reads. The sample consists of around 480,000 distinct CDR3 sequences, around 15% of them appearing once. These same records also appear under a second study, on T cells in Graves' hyperthyroidism and ophthalmopathy.

The sample was peripheral blood mononuclear cells (PBMCs), taken at new diagnosis, from a patient treated with antithyroid drugs. The receptors come from a man aged 35-49 years with Graves disease.

This clonotype was picked up many times. This chain links TRBV2 with TRBJ1-2; possibly TRBD1 for D (6 bases). V was trimmed by 4 bases and J by 1 base, leaving 10 bases between them. This CDR3 comprises 14 residues. The germline V gene encodes CDR1 SNHLY and CDR2 FYNNEI. CDR3 in DNA: TGTGCCAGCAGTGGTCCCAGGGGTAACTATGGCTACACCTTC. Encoded protein: CASSGPRGNYGYTF.

Ten or more counts support this clonotype. This chain joins TRBV6-5 and TRBJ1-5, with D tentatively TRBD1 (5 bases). The CDR3 is 14 amino acids. The germline gives CDR1 MNHEY, CDR2 SVGAGI. V lost 2 bases, J lost 2 bases, and 7 bases lay in between. CDR3: CASSYQGGNQPQHF. CDR3 DNA sequence: TGTGCCAGCAGTTACCAGGGAGGCAATCAGCCCCAGCATTTT.

This clonotype appeared many times. V is TRBV28 and J is TRBJ2-1; 7 bases align to TRBD1. Germline V gene data show CDR1 as MDHEN and CDR2 as SYDVKM. The J segment lost 1 base and the V segment lost 5 bases, leaving 11 bases of the junction unmatched. CDR3 length equals 17 residues. The CDR3 reads CASSTNVKGASYNEQFF. The CDR3 nucleotides are TGTGCCAGCAGTACCAACGTGAAGGGGGCTTCCTACAATGAGCAGTTCTTC.

The sample holds a few counts of this clonotype. The J gene is TRBJ2-1, the V gene TRBV19; the D is unclear. V gave up 3 bases and J gave up 6 bases, with 18 bases separating them. The germline V gene has CDR1 LNHDA and CDR2 SQIVND (reference sequence). There are 16 residues in the CDR3. The CDR3 here is CASSILAGANPNEQFF. DNA of the CDR3: TGTGCCAGTAGTATCCTGGCAGGCGCTAATCCCAATGAGCAGTTCTTC.

The table lists this clonotype with a few counts. The rearrangement joins TRBV20-1 to TRBJ2-5, with 12 bases aligning to TRBD1. The CDR3 is 17 residues long. V dropped 6 bases and J dropped 6; count of bases not matched to a gene: 17. The germline gives CDR1 DFQATT, CDR2 SNEGSKA (reference sequence). CDR3 region: CSATKNLGTGGLKTQYF. In DNA form, the CDR3 reads TGCAGTGCCACGAAAAACCTGGGGACAGGGGGCTTAAAGACCCAGTACTTC.

This clonotype showed up many times. The chain has TRBV7-9 and TRBJ2-7; D gene ambiguous. Trimming took 2 bases from V and 3 from J, leaving 14 bases between them. There are 15 residues in the CDR3. Germline-derived CDR1 and CDR2 are SEHNR and FQNEAQ (reference sequence). CDR3 sequence reads: CASSLLPGGIYEQYF. The CDR3 DNA sequence: TGTGCCAGCAGCTTACTACCGGGCGGAATCTACGAGCAGTACTTC.

The chain carries TRBV9 and TRBJ2-5; weak D call: TRBD2 (6 bases). Germline CDR1 is SGDLS and CDR2 is YYNGEE. The CDR3 contains 15 residues. Deletions cut 0 bases from V and 7 bases from J, with 16 bases between. CDR3 nucleotide sequence: TGTGCCAGCAGCGTAGGAACACGGGAGACGGGGACCCAGTACTTC. This codes for CASSVGTRETGTQYF.

This clonotype was seen repeatedly, ten times or more. The chain carries TRBV5-6 and TRBJ1-1; the match to TRBD1 covers 9 bases. Per the germline V gene, CDR1 is SGHDT and CDR2 is YYEEEE. J was trimmed by 1 base and V by 3 bases; bases with no gene match: 7. This CDR3 has 16 residues. This CDR3 reads CASSSPGTGRNTEAFF. The CDR3 nucleotides are TGTGCCAGCAGCTCGCCCGGGACAGGGCGGAACACTGAAGCTTTCTTT.

Details on this clonotype: The junction shows a germline mismatch at one end, possibly a read error. V gene TRBV12-5 combines with J gene TRBJ2-6; D is perhaps TRBD1 (5 bases). The CDR3 length is 19 residues. Germline CDR1 reads LGHNT; CDR2 reads FRNRAP. For the CDR3, the DNA is TGTGCTAGTGGTTTCCACCTCCCACCGGGTACACCTGGGGCCAACGTCCCGACTTTC. Its protein product is CASGFHLPPGTPGANVPTF.

The J gene is TRBJ1-5, the V gene TRBV20-1; D gene uncertain. Trimming cost V 0 bases and J 1 base, with 7 bases left between them. The CDR3 has 14 amino acids. Germline V gene sequence: CDR1 DFQATT, CDR2 SNEGSKA (reference sequence). The CDR3 loop reads CSARETASNQPQHF. The CDR3 DNA sequence: TGCAGTGCTAGAGAGACTGCGAGCAATCAGCCCCAGCATTTT.

This clonotype has ten or more counts. The CDR3 coding sequence is TGTGCCAGTAGAGACAGGGGAGATTATACTGAAGCTTTCTTT. The encoded protein is CASRDRGDYTEAFF. The genes are TRBV12-3 or TRBV12-4 and TRBJ1-1; 8 bases fit TRBD1. This CDR3 contains 14 residues. The V segment lost 9 bases and the J segment 5 bases; nucleotides outside the gene matches: 11.

The chain employs TRBV11-1 and TRBJ2-6; 8 nucleotides agree with TRBD1. This CDR3 is 16 amino acids long. The junction had 6 bases not matched to a gene; V was cut back by 8 bases and J by 0 bases. Germline loops: CDR1 SGHAT, CDR2 FQDESV (reference sequence). Here the CDR3 DNA reads TGTGCCAGCGACAGGGGCCCTAACTCTGGGGCCAACGTCCTGACTTTC. It codes for CASDRGPNSGANVLTF.